Following are 7 T cell receptor beta chains from one sample sequenced in a study of shared clonotypes between healthy human individuals. Assay used: immunoSEQ multiplex PCR; TCRdb lists only in-frame clones, some missing. The table shows about 380,000 clones, with around 96% occurring only once. The sample consisted of memory CD8+ T cells sorted from blood. The subset here: CD45RO+ cells pooled with CCR7-negative TemRA cells. These receptor sequences come from a man aged 25 to 45 in good health.

This chain links TRBV28 with TRBJ2-7; D may be TRBD1 (6 bases). V lost 3 bases to trimming and J lost 2 bases, with 14 bases between them. Germline V gene sequence: CDR1 MDHEN, CDR2 SYDVKM. This CDR3 region has 15 residues. For the CDR3, the DNA is TGTGCCAGCAGTTTGCCCCGTGGACAGACCTACGAGCAGTACTTC. Its protein product is CASSLPRGQTYEQYF.

The chain has TRBV4-2 and TRBJ2-7, with 9 bases aligning to TRBD2. CDR1 and CDR2 from the germline V gene are LGHNA and YNFKEQ. V dropped 0 bases and J dropped 7; count of bases not matched to a gene: 7. There are 15 residues in the CDR3. This CDR3 is CASSQDGSGSLEQYF. The CDR3 DNA reads as TGTGCCAGCAGCCAAGATGGTAGCGGGAGCTTGGAGCAGTACTTC.

This chain links TRBV30 with TRBJ2-7; 11 bases align to TRBD2. Germline V CDR1 and CDR2: GTSNPN, SVGIG (reference sequence). The J segment lost 7 bases and the V segment lost 0 bases, leaving 11 bases of the junction unmatched. This CDR3 contains 16 residues. CDR3 region: CAWSVSARLAGNEQYF. CDR3 in DNA: TGTGCCTGGAGTGTATCCGCCCGACTAGCGGGAAATGAGCAGTACTTC.

Turning to this clone: An end of the junction does not agree with germline; a read error may underlie this. CDR3 sequence (DNA): TGTGCCAGCCCAACACCGGGACACACGAACACCGGGGAGCCGTTTTTT. This encodes CASPTPGHTNTGEPFF. The chain carries TRBV18 and TRBJ2-2, with D possibly being TRBD1 (6 bases). Germline V gene data show CDR1 as KGHSH and CDR2 as LQKENI. The CDR3 is made up of 16 amino acids.

The CDR3 loop reads CASSDRSAMNTEAFF. The CDR3 DNA sequence: TGTGCCAGCAGCGACAGGTCTGCAATGAACACTGAAGCTTTCTTT. The chain employs TRBV2 and TRBJ1-1; D is perhaps TRBD1 (6 bases). The V and J ends lost 6 bases and 0 bases respectively, with 14 bases between them. The germline V gene has CDR1 SNHLY and CDR2 FYNNEI. The CDR3 loop spans 15 amino acids.

The genes are TRBV27 and TRBJ2-7, with 13 bases lining up with TRBD2. CDR1 is MNHEY, CDR2 SMNVEV, per germline (reference sequence). Trimming took 3 bases from V and 3 from J; bases not matched to a gene: 2. CDR3 length: 15 residues. This CDR3 is CASSFRTSGGYEQYF. The CDR3 DNA reads TGTGCCAGCAGTTTCCGGACTAGCGGGGGCTACGAGCAGTACTTC.

V gene TRBV30 combines with J gene TRBJ1-6, with D perhaps TRBD1 (5 bases). Trimming took off 2 bases at V and 9 bases at J, with 17 bases between the two ends. Germline V gene data show CDR1 as GTSNPN and CDR2 as SVGIG (reference sequence). The CDR3 contains 15 residues. CDR3 nucleotides: TGTGCCTGGAGTCCCTTGGGCAGGGCGAGTTCACCCCTCCACTTT. Translation: CAWSPLGRASSPLHF.